These T cell receptor beta chains were read from a single sample in a study of technical replicates of blood from a few donors. Repertoires were generated with immunoSEQ multiplex PCR, while TCRdb's copy carries only in-frame clones and drops some. The sample shows tens of thousands of clones, roughly nine tenths of them seen only once. Material: PBMCs. These receptors were taken from a human donor in good health. Some clones in this sample may be carry-over from other donors' samples. CDR3s include the opening cysteine and the closing phenylalanine or tryptophan. The D gene is left open where the match is weak. Size tells how often a clone was seen (once, few, many) or the class of an expanded clone, and some rows leave it out.

v_gene: TRBV10-1
abundance: -
j_gene: TRBJ2-3
d_gene: TRBD2
CDR3aa: CASLDSSGGTSTDTQYF
CDR3nt: TGCGCCAGCCTGGACTCGAGCGGGGGAACTAGCACAGATACGCAGTATTTT

v_gene: TRBV5-8
abundance: -
j_gene: TRBJ2-7
d_gene: -
CDR3aa: CASSWGRTYEQYF
CDR3nt: TGTGCCAGCAGCTGGGGGAGGACCTACGAGCAGTACTTC

v_gene: TRBV7-8
abundance: -
j_gene: TRBJ2-7
d_gene: TRBD1
CDR3aa: CASSTDREVEQYF
CDR3nt: TGTGCCAGCAGCACGGACAGGGAGGTCGAGCAGTACTTC

v_gene: TRBV19
abundance: -
j_gene: TRBJ2-1
d_gene: TRBD2
CDR3aa: CATSLAGGDNEQFF
CDR3nt: TGTGCCACCTCTCTAGCGGGGGGAGACAATGAGCAGTTCTTC

v_gene: TRBV19
abundance: -
j_gene: TRBJ2-3
d_gene: -
CDR3aa: CASSLPLGGRSTDTQYF
CDR3nt: TGTGCCAGTAGTCTCCCTCTCGGCGGCCGCAGCACAGATACGCAGTATTTT

v_gene: TRBV14
abundance: -
j_gene: TRBJ2-7
d_gene: TRBD1
CDR3aa: CASSRQGPYEQYF
CDR3nt: TGTGCCAGCAGCCGACAGGGGCCCTACGAGCAGTACTTC

v_gene: TRBV5-1
abundance: -
j_gene: TRBJ1-2
d_gene: -
CDR3aa: CASSPADSILRGYTF
CDR3nt: TGCGCCAGCAGCCCGGCCGACTCGATCTTGAGAGGCTACACCTTC

v_gene: TRBV7-7
abundance: -
j_gene: TRBJ2-3
d_gene: -
CDR3aa: CASSLSYTDTQYF
CDR3nt: TGTGCCAGCAGTCTAAGTTACACAGATACGCAGTATTTT

v_gene: TRBV11-2
abundance: once
j_gene: TRBJ1-2
d_gene: -
CDR3aa: CATSPPGDGYTF
CDR3nt: TGTGCCACCTCTCCCCCGGGGGATGGCTACACCTTC

v_gene: TRBV7-8
abundance: -
j_gene: TRBJ1-1
d_gene: TRBD1
CDR3aa: CASSPGQGIEAFF
CDR3nt: TGTGCCAGCAGCCCCGGACAGGGCATTGAAGCTTTCTTT

v_gene: TRBV6-5
abundance: once
j_gene: TRBJ1-6
d_gene: -
CDR3aa: CASSYDSRSPLHF
CDR3nt: TGTGCCAGCAGTTACGACAGCCGGTCACCCCTCCACTTT

v_gene: TRBV5-4
abundance: -
j_gene: TRBJ2-3
d_gene: -
CDR3aa: CASSLAGTDTQYF
CDR3nt: TGTGCCAGCAGCTTGGCGGGCACAGATACGCAGTATTTT

v_gene: TRBV27
abundance: -
j_gene: TRBJ1-4
d_gene: -
CDR3aa: CASSSSQGLFEKLFF
CDR3nt: TGTGCCAGCAGTTCCAGCCAGGGATTGTTTGAAAAACTGTTTTTT

v_gene: TRBV6-1
abundance: -
j_gene: TRBJ1-2
d_gene: TRBD1
CDR3aa: CASSEATGGSGYTF
CDR3nt: TGTGCCAGCAGTGAGGCTACAGGGGGCAGTGGCTACACCTTC

v_gene: TRBV29-1
abundance: -
j_gene: TRBJ1-5
d_gene: -
CDR3aa: CSVECCRGGGLSQPQHF
CDR3nt: TGCAGCGTTGAGTGTTGCAGGGGAGGGGGATTGAGCCAGCCCCAGCATTTT

v_gene: TRBV7-8
abundance: -
j_gene: TRBJ2-3
d_gene: TRBD2
CDR3aa: CASSIDPSGSLTDTQYF
CDR3nt: TGTGCCAGCAGCATAGACCCTAGCGGGAGTCTGACAGATACGCAGTATTTT

v_gene: TRBV19
abundance: -
j_gene: TRBJ2-5
d_gene: TRBD2
CDR3aa: CASSWAGEGQETQYF
CDR3nt: TGTGCCAGTAGTTGGGCGGGAGAGGGGCAAGAGACCCAGTACTTC

v_gene: TRBV9
abundance: -
j_gene: TRBJ2-3
d_gene: TRBD1
CDR3aa: CASSVSGTGGAGDTQYF
CDR3nt: TGTGCCAGCAGCGTATCCGGGACAGGGGGCGCAGGAGATACGCAGTATTTT

v_gene: TRBV2
abundance: -
j_gene: TRBJ2-5
d_gene: -
CDR3aa: CAPLGGPGETQYF
CDR3nt: TGTGCCCCCTTGGGGGGGCCAGGAGAGACCCAGTACTTC

v_gene: TRBV4-1
abundance: -
j_gene: TRBJ2-7
d_gene: TRBD1
CDR3aa: CASSQGQGISYEQYF
CDR3nt: TGCGCCAGCAGCCAGGGACAGGGAATCTCCTACGAGCAGTACTTC

v_gene: TRBV28
abundance: few
j_gene: TRBJ1-5
d_gene: -
CDR3aa: CASSLWQVGNQPQHF
CDR3nt: TGTGCCAGCAGTTTATGGCAGGTGGGCAATCAGCCCCAGCATTTT

v_gene: TRBV7-3
abundance: -
j_gene: TRBJ2-7
d_gene: -
CDR3aa: CASSLEETNPGQYF
CDR3nt: TGTGCCAGCAGCTTAGAGGAAACTAATCCCGGGCAGTACTTC

v_gene: TRBV6-6
abundance: -
j_gene: TRBJ2-2
d_gene: -
CDR3aa: CASSYPASVNTGELFF
CDR3nt: TGTGCCAGCAGTTACCCCGCTAGCGTTAACACCGGGGAGCTGTTTTTT

v_gene: TRBV6-5
abundance: once
j_gene: TRBJ1-5
d_gene: TRBD1
CDR3aa: CASSSGQGLGNQPQHF
CDR3nt: TGTGCCAGCAGTTCCGGACAGGGGCTGGGCAATCAGCCCCAGCATTTT

v_gene: TRBV5-4
abundance: -
j_gene: TRBJ1-6
d_gene: -
CDR3aa: CASSTGAFSVNSPLHF
CDR3nt: TGTGCCAGCAGCACGGGAGCTTTTTCGGTTAATTCACCCCTCCACTTT

v_gene: TRBV2
abundance: -
j_gene: TRBJ1-1
d_gene: TRBD1
CDR3aa: CASSGTTGAEEAFF
CDR3nt: TGTGCCAGCAGTGGAACGACAGGGGCTGAGGAAGCTTTCTTT

v_gene: TRBV11-3
abundance: -
j_gene: TRBJ2-3
d_gene: -
CDR3aa: CASSLGDSSTDTQYF
CDR3nt: TGTGCCAGCAGCTTAGGGGACTCCTCGACGGATACGCAGTATTTT

v_gene: TRBV6-5
abundance: -
j_gene: TRBJ1-2
d_gene: TRBD1
CDR3aa: CASSLTGARGYTF
CDR3nt: TGTGCCAGCAGTCTAACAGGGGCTCGGGGCTACACCTTC

v_gene: TRBV6-5
abundance: -
j_gene: TRBJ2-7
d_gene: TRBD1
CDR3aa: CASSYGQGRLYEQYF
CDR3nt: TGTGCCAGCAGTTACGGACAGGGGAGACTATACGAGCAGTACTTC

v_gene: TRBV7-3
abundance: -
j_gene: TRBJ2-1
d_gene: TRBD1
CDR3aa: CASSAPGQVLHEQFF
CDR3nt: TGTGCCAGCAGCGCCCCGGGACAGGTCCTGCATGAGCAGTTCTTC

v_gene: TRBV5-6
abundance: -
j_gene: TRBJ1-6
d_gene: TRBD1
CDR3aa: CASSLARTGSSSPLHF
CDR3nt: TGTGCCAGCAGCTTGGCCAGGACAGGGAGTAGTTCACCCCTCCACTTT

v_gene: TRBV4-3
abundance: -
j_gene: TRBJ2-7
d_gene: -
CDR3aa: CASSHGLAGYEQYF
CDR3nt: TGCGCCAGCAGCCATGGACTTGCCGGGTACGAGCAGTACTTC

v_gene: TRBV4-3
abundance: -
j_gene: TRBJ2-3
d_gene: TRBD2
CDR3aa: CASSQGAGPSGSTDTQYF
CDR3nt: TGCGCCAGCAGCCAAGGAGCGGGACCTTCCGGGAGCACAGATACGCAGTATTTT

v_gene: TRBV12-5
abundance: -
j_gene: TRBJ2-2
d_gene: TRBD2
CDR3aa: CASGPGRVAGLAGVVGNTGELFF
CDR3nt: TGTGCTAGTGGCCCTGGGCGAGTAGCAGGACTAGCGGGAGTAGTCGGTAACACCGGGGAGCTGTTTTTT

v_gene: TRBV6-5
abundance: -
j_gene: TRBJ2-7
d_gene: -
CDR3aa: CASSPDSSYEQYF
CDR3nt: TGTGCCAGCAGTCCAGACTCTAGCTACGAGCAGTACTTC

v_gene: TRBV30
abundance: -
j_gene: TRBJ2-2
d_gene: -
CDR3aa: CAWSVQGRDTGELFF
CDR3nt: TGTGCCTGGAGTGTACAGGGACGGGACACCGGGGAGCTGTTTTTT

v_gene: TRBV6-1
abundance: -
j_gene: TRBJ2-7
d_gene: -
CDR3aa: CASSEFRNYEQYF
CDR3nt: TGTGCCAGCAGTGAGTTCAGGAACTACGAGCAGTACTTC

v_gene: TRBV27
abundance: -
j_gene: TRBJ2-2
d_gene: -
CDR3aa: CASSLGRNTGELFF
CDR3nt: TGTGCCAGCAGTTTGGGGCGTAACACCGGGGAGCTGTTTTTT

v_gene: TRBV11-2
abundance: -
j_gene: TRBJ2-5
d_gene: -
CDR3aa: CASSTGWETQYF
CDR3nt: TGTGCCAGCAGTACAGGTTGGGAGACCCAGTACTTC

v_gene: TRBV7-8
abundance: -
j_gene: TRBJ2-6
d_gene: -
CDR3aa: CASSLDLVYSGANVLTF
CDR3nt: TGTGCCAGCAGCTTAGATTTAGTTTACTCTGGGGCCAACGTCCTGACTTTC

v_gene: TRBV19
abundance: -
j_gene: TRBJ2-7
d_gene: TRBD1
CDR3aa: CASRSGTAYEQYF
CDR3nt: TGTGCCAGTAGATCCGGGACAGCCTACGAGCAGTACTTC

v_gene: TRBV2
abundance: -
j_gene: TRBJ2-7
d_gene: TRBD2
CDR3aa: CASRELAGGRYEQYF
CDR3nt: TGTGCCAGCAGAGAACTAGCGGGGGGGCGGTACGAGCAGTACTTC

v_gene: TRBV7-8
abundance: -
j_gene: TRBJ2-5
d_gene: -
CDR3aa: CASSLNREPGKTQYF
CDR3nt: TGTGCCAGCAGCCTTAATCGGGAGCCAGGGAAGACCCAGTACTTC

v_gene: TRBV30
abundance: -
j_gene: TRBJ1-3
d_gene: -
CDR3aa: CAWGLDSGNTIYF
CDR3nt: TGTGCCTGGGGACTGGACTCTGGAAACACCATATATTTT

v_gene: TRBV30
abundance: -
j_gene: TRBJ2-5
d_gene: -
CDR3aa: CAWSSPQETQYF
CDR3nt: TGTGCCTGGAGCAGTCCCCAAGAGACCCAGTACTTC

v_gene: TRBV30
abundance: few
j_gene: TRBJ2-7
d_gene: TRBD2
CDR3aa: CAWRGLTSATTYEQYF
CDR3nt: TGTGCCTGGAGAGGCTTAACTAGCGCAACGACCTACGAGCAGTACTTC

v_gene: TRBV15
abundance: -
j_gene: TRBJ2-1
d_gene: TRBD2
CDR3aa: CATSGRESSYNEQFF
CDR3nt: TGTGCCACCAGCGGGAGGGAGAGCTCCTACAATGAGCAGTTCTTC

v_gene: TRBV6-5
abundance: -
j_gene: TRBJ2-7
d_gene: -
CDR3aa: CASSPLDKYEQYF
CDR3nt: TGTGCCAGCAGTCCATTGGACAAATACGAGCAGTACTTC